Listed here are 23 T cell receptor beta chains from one sample, sequenced in a study of molecular identifiers for immune sequencing clone quantification. TCRdb re-derived calls from the PCR reads in MiXCR, one entry per CDR3 protein. The sample lists under 800,000 distinct CDR3 sequences, 25% occurring once. Sequencing was carried out using naive CD8+ T cells from blood, with Jurkat cell RNA spiked in. The sample's subset: FACS-sorted CD8+CD4-CCR7+CD45RA+ naive T cells. The receptors originated from a human donor in good health. Some libraries in this study had Jurkat cell RNA spiked in.

This clonotype has a count of ten or more. The rearrangement joins TRBV20-1 to TRBJ2-3; 8 nucleotides agree with TRBD2. Germline CDR1 DFQATT, CDR2 SNEGSKA (reference sequence). The CDR3 is 17 residues long. Trimming took 0 bases from V and 6 from J; bases not matched to a gene: 14. The CDR3 here is CSARDSLLAATRDTQYF. The CDR3 region has the DNA TGCAGTGCTAGAGATAGTCTACTAGCGGCGACAAGGGATACGCAGTATTTT.

The sample holds many counts of this clonotype. V is TRBV6-6 and J is TRBJ2-2; 8 positions match TRBD1. This CDR3 region has 18 residues. Unmatched junction bases numbered 8, after V lost 0 bases and J lost 2 bases. Germline values: CDR1 MNHNY, CDR2 SVGAGI (reference sequence). The CDR3 region has the DNA TGTGCCAGCAGTTACTCATTCTTCGGACAGGGTAACACCGGGGAGCTGTTTTTT. This sequence encodes CASSYSFFGQGNTGELFF.

The V call is TRBV7-9, the J call TRBJ2-6; perhaps TRBD1 as D (6 bases). From germline, CDR1 is SEHNR and CDR2 FQNEAQ (reference sequence). The V gene lost 7 bases and the J gene lost 0 bases, with 22 bases spanning the gap. This CDR3 has 19 amino acids. The CDR3 nucleotides read TGTGCCAGCACTTCGAGCCGGGGACAATCCTTCTCTGGGGCCAACGTCCTGACTTTC. Translated: CASTSSRGQSFSGANVLTF.

The V gene is TRBV2, the J gene TRBJ2-7, with D perhaps matching TRBD2 (7 bases). Germline CDR1 SNHLY, CDR2 FYNNEI. This CDR3 is 13 amino acids long. Between the trimmed V and J ends, which lost 6 bases and 7 bases, there was a span of 16 bases. The CDR3 nucleotides are TGTGCCAGCAGCGGGGGGCAGCATCTAGAGCAGTACTTC. Its translation: CASSGGQHLEQYF.

The chain couples TRBV7-3 to TRBJ2-1; D unresolved. The V and J ends lost 3 bases and 8 bases respectively, with 17 bases between them. The CDR3 sequence is 15 residues long. Germline V gene data show CDR1 as SGHTA and CDR2 as FQGTGA. Here the CDR3 reads CASSFGLGEGDEQFF. The CDR3 nucleotides are TGTGCCAGCAGCTTCGGGCTAGGAGAAGGAGATGAGCAGTTCTTC.

This clonotype was found many times. This rearrangement joins TRBV9 to TRBJ2-3; a weak D match, TRBD2 (6 bases). CDR3 length: 15 amino acids. The V end lost 4 bases, the J end lost 1 base, and 13 bases lay between the germline ends. CDR1 SGDLS and CDR2 YYNGEE come from the germline V gene. The CDR3 sequence: CASSTPIAGTDTQYF. For the CDR3, the DNA is TGTGCCAGCAGCACTCCAATAGCGGGCACAGATACGCAGTATTTT.

This clonotype was counted a few times. This chain uses TRBV20-1 with TRBJ2-5, with a weak D call TRBD1 (5 bases). The CDR3 consists of 14 residues. Trimming shortened V by 0 bases and J by 2 bases, and 10 bases separated the two germline ends. Germline V lookup: CDR1 DFQATT, CDR2 SNEGSKA (reference sequence). The CDR3 region is CSARDRRTQETQYF. CDR3 in DNA: TGCAGTGCTAGAGATCGGCGGACACAAGAGACCCAGTACTTC.

The chain joins TRBV6-2 or TRBV6-3 to TRBJ2-2; D not resolved. CDR3 length: 15 residues. The V gene lost 2 bases and the J gene lost 0 bases, with 7 bases spanning the gap. CDR1 is MNHEY and CDR2 is SVGEGT in the germline V gene. The CDR3 coding sequence is TGTGCCAGCAGTTACATTATAGCGAACACCGGGGAGCTGTTTTTT. Translation: CASSYIIANTGELFF.

A few counts support this clonotype. V gene TRBV20-1 combines with J gene TRBJ2-7, with D unresolved. Germline-derived CDR1 and CDR2 are DFQATT and SNEGSKA (reference sequence). V lost 0 bases to trimming and J lost 0 bases, with 21 bases between them. This CDR3 is 18 amino acids long. The CDR3 DNA is TGCAGTGCTAGAGATGTCTTCTTTAGTGCGCTAGTCTCCTACGAGCAGTACTTC. Its protein is CSARDVFFSALVSYEQYF.

This clonotype turned up a few times. A clone one base away is much larger, so this may be a read error. The V gene is TRBV29-1, the J gene TRBJ1-1; D remains unclear. Germline loops: CDR1 SQVTM, CDR2 ANQGSEA. V was cut by 5 bases and J by 7 bases, with 23 bases left in between. The length of the CDR3 is 15 residues. CDR3 coding DNA: TGCAGCGTTCAACTGCACGGGTTCGGCGCCATTGAAGCTTTCTTT. This translates into CSVQLHGFGAIEAFF.

Ten or more counts support this clonotype. The J gene is TRBJ1-1, the V gene TRBV27; D perhaps matches TRBD1 (5 bases). Germline CDR1 and CDR2: MNHEY and SMNVEV (reference sequence). V lost 5 bases and J lost 1, with 17 bases in between. CDR3 length equals 16 residues. The CDR3 DNA reads as TGTGCCAGCAGTCCCCTTGGCCGGGGACCGAACACTGAAGCTTTCTTT. As protein: CASSPLGRGPNTEAFF.

In its sample, this clonotype was seen a few times. V usage is TRBV12-3 or TRBV12-4 and J usage is TRBJ1-2; D perhaps matches TRBD1 (6 bases). This CDR3 contains 15 residues. V lost 4 bases, J lost 4 bases, and 16 bases lay in between. The chain's CDR3 is CASSSIGQLLYGYTF. DNA of the CDR3: TGTGCCAGCAGTTCCATTGGACAGCTACTCTATGGCTACACCTTC.

This clonotype was seen a handful of times. The V gene is TRBV6-5, the J gene TRBJ2-5, with D possibly called TRBD1 or TRBD2 (7 bases each). The CDR3 extends over 16 amino acids. Trimming removed 2 bases from V and 4 bases from J, with 17 bases in between. CDR1 and CDR2 from the germline V gene are MNHEY and SVGAGI. The CDR3 loop reads CASSYAGGGYGETQYF. CDR3 bases: TGTGCCAGCAGTTACGCAGGGGGGGGGTATGGAGAGACCCAGTACTTC.

The table lists this clonotype with many counts. The chain links TRBV24-1 to TRBJ1-4, with TRBD1 matching 7 bases. Germline loops: CDR1 KGHDR, CDR2 SFDVKD. The CDR3 extends over 15 amino acids. J gave up 8 bases and V 2 bases, and 7 bases lay outside the gene matches. The DNA for the CDR3 is TGTGCCACCAGTGATTCGACAGGGCGACACGAAAAACTGTTTTTT. Protein sequence: CATSDSTGRHEKLFF.

This clonotype was seen ten or more times. The CDR3 sequence is CASSQETGNTEAFF. As DNA, the CDR3 is TGCGCCAGCAGCCAAGAAACAGGGAACACTGAAGCTTTCTTT. The rearrangement uses TRBV4-3 and TRBJ1-1; tentative D call: TRBD1 (5 bases). This CDR3 is built from 14 residues. V dropped 0 bases and J dropped 1 base, with 6 bases sitting between them. CDR1 LGHNA and CDR2 YSLEER come from the germline V gene.

The chain recombines TRBV4-1 with TRBJ2-7; D perhaps matches TRBD2 (5 bases). CDR1 and CDR2 (germline): MGHRA, YSYEKL. Trimming cost V 1 base and J 5 bases, with 15 bases left between them. This CDR3 comprises 15 residues. Here the CDR3 reads CASSQATSGTHEQYF. CDR3 DNA: TGCGCCAGCAGCCAAGCCACGAGCGGCACCCACGAGCAGTACTTC.

This clonotype showed up just once. A read error may be the cause here, since a much bigger clone is one base away. Lacking the conserved final phenylalanine or tryptophan, this CDR3 likely reflects a read error. CDR3 sequence (DNA): TGTGCCGAAACGGAACTTAACACTGAAGCTTTCTAT. Amino acids: CAETELNTEAFY. This chain links TRBV7-2 with TRBJ1-1; D call uncertain. The CDR3 runs 12 residues. The V gene lost 11 bases and the J gene lost 2 bases, with 12 bases spanning the gap. Germline-derived CDR1 and CDR2 are SGHTA and FQGNSA.

The sample holds a few counts of this clonotype. The J gene is TRBJ2-7, the V gene TRBV27; 12 nucleotides match TRBD2. CDR3 size: 14 residues. The V and J ends lost 4 bases and 5 bases, in that order; junction bases with no gene match: 3. In germline, CDR1 is MNHEY, CDR2 SMNVEV (reference sequence). The CDR3 sequence is CASSSTSGRNEQYF. CDR3 nucleotides: TGTGCCAGCAGTTCAACTAGCGGGAGGAACGAGCAGTACTTC.

The chain carries TRBV9 and TRBJ2-2, with 9 bases aligning to TRBD2. From germline, CDR1 is SGDLS and CDR2 YYNGEE. The V and J ends lost 2 bases and 4 bases, in that order; junction bases with no gene match: 12. This CDR3 spans 18 amino acids. The CDR3 nucleotides are TGTGCCAGCAGCGTTTGGCCTAGCGGGAAGGAGGTCACCGGGGAGCTGTTTTTT. Protein: CASSVWPSGKEVTGELFF.

On this clonotype itself: A much larger clone lies a single base off, so this may be a read error. The chain couples TRBV6-5 to TRBJ1-2, with D perhaps matching TRBD1 (5 bases). The CDR3 totals 17 residues. CDR1 is MNHEY, CDR2 SVGAGI, per germline. Trimming stripped 4 bases from V and 4 bases from J, with 22 bases between. The CDR3 region is CASSWRDGGKKTYGYTF. The CDR3, as DNA: TGTGCCAGCAGTTGGAGGGACGGGGGTAAGAAGACCTATGGCTACACCTTC.

The chain combines TRBV12-3 or TRBV12-4 with TRBJ2-5; D gene unclear. V was cut by 6 bases and J by 4 bases, with 15 bases left in between. This CDR3 spans 14 amino acids. The CDR3 region has the DNA TGTGCCAGCAGCCCCACCGTAACTCGAGAGACCCAGTACTTC. It specifies CASSPTVTRETQYF.

In the case of this clonotype: One end of the junction does not line up with germline, which may come from a read error. The chain is built from TRBV2 and TRBJ1-5, with D uncertain. CDR3 length: 15 amino acids. CDR1 and CDR2 (germline): SNHLY, FYNNEI. This CDR3 reads CASSEASTHNQPHHF. The CDR3 DNA sequence: TGTGCCAGCAGTGAAGCATCGACACACAATCAGCCCCACCATTTT.

Note on this clonotype: This may arise from a read error, as a much more abundant clone is one base away. The chain uses TRBV24-1 and TRBJ2-3; possible D gene TRBD1, 6 bases. The CDR3 runs to 15 residues. CDR1 is KGHDR, CDR2 SFDVKD, per germline. The CDR3 bases are TGTGCCACCTTCTCCCCCCGGCCCGTGACAGGTACGCAGTATTTT. Its protein product is CATFSPRPVTGTQYF.